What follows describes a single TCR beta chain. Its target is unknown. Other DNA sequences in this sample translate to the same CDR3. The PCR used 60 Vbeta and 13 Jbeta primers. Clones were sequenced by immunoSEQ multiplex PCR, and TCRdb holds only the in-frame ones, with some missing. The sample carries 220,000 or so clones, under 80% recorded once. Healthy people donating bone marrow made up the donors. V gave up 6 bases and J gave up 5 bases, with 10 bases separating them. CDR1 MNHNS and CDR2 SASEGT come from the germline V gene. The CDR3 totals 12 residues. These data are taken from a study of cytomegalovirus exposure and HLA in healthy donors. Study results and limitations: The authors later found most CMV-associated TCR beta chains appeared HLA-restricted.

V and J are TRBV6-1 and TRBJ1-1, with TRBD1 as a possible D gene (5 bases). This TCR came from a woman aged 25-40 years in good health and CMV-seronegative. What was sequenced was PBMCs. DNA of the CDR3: TGTGCCAGCAGCACGGGGGGTACTGAAGCTTTCTTT. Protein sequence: CASSTGGTEAFF.